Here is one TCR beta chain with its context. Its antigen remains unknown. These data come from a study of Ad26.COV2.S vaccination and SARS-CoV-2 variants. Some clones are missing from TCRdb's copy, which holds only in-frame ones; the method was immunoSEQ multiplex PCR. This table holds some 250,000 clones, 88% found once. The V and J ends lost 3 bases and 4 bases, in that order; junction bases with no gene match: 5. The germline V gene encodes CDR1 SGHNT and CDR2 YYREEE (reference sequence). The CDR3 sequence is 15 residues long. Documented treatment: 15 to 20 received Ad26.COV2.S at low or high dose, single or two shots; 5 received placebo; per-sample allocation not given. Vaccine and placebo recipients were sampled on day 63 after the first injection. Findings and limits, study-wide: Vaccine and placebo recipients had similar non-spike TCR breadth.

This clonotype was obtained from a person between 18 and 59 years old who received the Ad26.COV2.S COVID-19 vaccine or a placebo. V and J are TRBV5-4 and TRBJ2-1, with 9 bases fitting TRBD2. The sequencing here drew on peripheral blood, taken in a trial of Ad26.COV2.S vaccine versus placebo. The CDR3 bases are TGTGCCAGCAGCTCCCCTAGCGGGGAATACAATGAGCAGTTCTTC. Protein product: CASSSPSGEYNEQFF.